This TCR beta chain was sequenced during a study of cytomegalovirus exposure and HLA in healthy donors. Study-wide points: Earlier analysis yielded a pattern in which most TCR beta V segments were productive about 90% or about 30% of the time. Reportedly, a later analysis found an Asian-associated ancestry cluster had fewer N-insertions than the roughly 700-donor mean. Later analysis suggested links between common viral pathogens and several top significant clusters.

Primers for the PCR totalled 60 Vbeta and 13 Jbeta. Per the original data handling: The count from a later analysis was some 76 million unique TCR beta chains, some 11 million of them shared. Using immunoSEQ multiplex PCR, the repertoire was profiled, and TCRdb retains in-frame clones only, with some absent. V and J calls plus clone size are reproduced from that table; the DNA served to infer D and trimming. The sample has about 160,000 clones; over 80% are singletons. V trimming: 3 bases; J trimming: 5 bases; junction bases outside the gene matches: 11. CDR1 and CDR2 from the germline V gene are MDHEN and SYDVKM. This CDR3 spans 17 amino acids. With respect to this clone: Its antigen is currently unknown.

The sequencing sample was made of PBMCs. The receptor comes from a boy aged 2-9 years in good health and CMV-seronegative. The chain uses TRBV28 and TRBJ2-1, with 9 nucleotides matching TRBD1. DNA of the CDR3: TGTGCCAGCAGTTTTTATCCCGGGACAGGGAGAAACAATGAGCAGTTCTTC. It translates to CASSFYPGTGRNNEQFF.